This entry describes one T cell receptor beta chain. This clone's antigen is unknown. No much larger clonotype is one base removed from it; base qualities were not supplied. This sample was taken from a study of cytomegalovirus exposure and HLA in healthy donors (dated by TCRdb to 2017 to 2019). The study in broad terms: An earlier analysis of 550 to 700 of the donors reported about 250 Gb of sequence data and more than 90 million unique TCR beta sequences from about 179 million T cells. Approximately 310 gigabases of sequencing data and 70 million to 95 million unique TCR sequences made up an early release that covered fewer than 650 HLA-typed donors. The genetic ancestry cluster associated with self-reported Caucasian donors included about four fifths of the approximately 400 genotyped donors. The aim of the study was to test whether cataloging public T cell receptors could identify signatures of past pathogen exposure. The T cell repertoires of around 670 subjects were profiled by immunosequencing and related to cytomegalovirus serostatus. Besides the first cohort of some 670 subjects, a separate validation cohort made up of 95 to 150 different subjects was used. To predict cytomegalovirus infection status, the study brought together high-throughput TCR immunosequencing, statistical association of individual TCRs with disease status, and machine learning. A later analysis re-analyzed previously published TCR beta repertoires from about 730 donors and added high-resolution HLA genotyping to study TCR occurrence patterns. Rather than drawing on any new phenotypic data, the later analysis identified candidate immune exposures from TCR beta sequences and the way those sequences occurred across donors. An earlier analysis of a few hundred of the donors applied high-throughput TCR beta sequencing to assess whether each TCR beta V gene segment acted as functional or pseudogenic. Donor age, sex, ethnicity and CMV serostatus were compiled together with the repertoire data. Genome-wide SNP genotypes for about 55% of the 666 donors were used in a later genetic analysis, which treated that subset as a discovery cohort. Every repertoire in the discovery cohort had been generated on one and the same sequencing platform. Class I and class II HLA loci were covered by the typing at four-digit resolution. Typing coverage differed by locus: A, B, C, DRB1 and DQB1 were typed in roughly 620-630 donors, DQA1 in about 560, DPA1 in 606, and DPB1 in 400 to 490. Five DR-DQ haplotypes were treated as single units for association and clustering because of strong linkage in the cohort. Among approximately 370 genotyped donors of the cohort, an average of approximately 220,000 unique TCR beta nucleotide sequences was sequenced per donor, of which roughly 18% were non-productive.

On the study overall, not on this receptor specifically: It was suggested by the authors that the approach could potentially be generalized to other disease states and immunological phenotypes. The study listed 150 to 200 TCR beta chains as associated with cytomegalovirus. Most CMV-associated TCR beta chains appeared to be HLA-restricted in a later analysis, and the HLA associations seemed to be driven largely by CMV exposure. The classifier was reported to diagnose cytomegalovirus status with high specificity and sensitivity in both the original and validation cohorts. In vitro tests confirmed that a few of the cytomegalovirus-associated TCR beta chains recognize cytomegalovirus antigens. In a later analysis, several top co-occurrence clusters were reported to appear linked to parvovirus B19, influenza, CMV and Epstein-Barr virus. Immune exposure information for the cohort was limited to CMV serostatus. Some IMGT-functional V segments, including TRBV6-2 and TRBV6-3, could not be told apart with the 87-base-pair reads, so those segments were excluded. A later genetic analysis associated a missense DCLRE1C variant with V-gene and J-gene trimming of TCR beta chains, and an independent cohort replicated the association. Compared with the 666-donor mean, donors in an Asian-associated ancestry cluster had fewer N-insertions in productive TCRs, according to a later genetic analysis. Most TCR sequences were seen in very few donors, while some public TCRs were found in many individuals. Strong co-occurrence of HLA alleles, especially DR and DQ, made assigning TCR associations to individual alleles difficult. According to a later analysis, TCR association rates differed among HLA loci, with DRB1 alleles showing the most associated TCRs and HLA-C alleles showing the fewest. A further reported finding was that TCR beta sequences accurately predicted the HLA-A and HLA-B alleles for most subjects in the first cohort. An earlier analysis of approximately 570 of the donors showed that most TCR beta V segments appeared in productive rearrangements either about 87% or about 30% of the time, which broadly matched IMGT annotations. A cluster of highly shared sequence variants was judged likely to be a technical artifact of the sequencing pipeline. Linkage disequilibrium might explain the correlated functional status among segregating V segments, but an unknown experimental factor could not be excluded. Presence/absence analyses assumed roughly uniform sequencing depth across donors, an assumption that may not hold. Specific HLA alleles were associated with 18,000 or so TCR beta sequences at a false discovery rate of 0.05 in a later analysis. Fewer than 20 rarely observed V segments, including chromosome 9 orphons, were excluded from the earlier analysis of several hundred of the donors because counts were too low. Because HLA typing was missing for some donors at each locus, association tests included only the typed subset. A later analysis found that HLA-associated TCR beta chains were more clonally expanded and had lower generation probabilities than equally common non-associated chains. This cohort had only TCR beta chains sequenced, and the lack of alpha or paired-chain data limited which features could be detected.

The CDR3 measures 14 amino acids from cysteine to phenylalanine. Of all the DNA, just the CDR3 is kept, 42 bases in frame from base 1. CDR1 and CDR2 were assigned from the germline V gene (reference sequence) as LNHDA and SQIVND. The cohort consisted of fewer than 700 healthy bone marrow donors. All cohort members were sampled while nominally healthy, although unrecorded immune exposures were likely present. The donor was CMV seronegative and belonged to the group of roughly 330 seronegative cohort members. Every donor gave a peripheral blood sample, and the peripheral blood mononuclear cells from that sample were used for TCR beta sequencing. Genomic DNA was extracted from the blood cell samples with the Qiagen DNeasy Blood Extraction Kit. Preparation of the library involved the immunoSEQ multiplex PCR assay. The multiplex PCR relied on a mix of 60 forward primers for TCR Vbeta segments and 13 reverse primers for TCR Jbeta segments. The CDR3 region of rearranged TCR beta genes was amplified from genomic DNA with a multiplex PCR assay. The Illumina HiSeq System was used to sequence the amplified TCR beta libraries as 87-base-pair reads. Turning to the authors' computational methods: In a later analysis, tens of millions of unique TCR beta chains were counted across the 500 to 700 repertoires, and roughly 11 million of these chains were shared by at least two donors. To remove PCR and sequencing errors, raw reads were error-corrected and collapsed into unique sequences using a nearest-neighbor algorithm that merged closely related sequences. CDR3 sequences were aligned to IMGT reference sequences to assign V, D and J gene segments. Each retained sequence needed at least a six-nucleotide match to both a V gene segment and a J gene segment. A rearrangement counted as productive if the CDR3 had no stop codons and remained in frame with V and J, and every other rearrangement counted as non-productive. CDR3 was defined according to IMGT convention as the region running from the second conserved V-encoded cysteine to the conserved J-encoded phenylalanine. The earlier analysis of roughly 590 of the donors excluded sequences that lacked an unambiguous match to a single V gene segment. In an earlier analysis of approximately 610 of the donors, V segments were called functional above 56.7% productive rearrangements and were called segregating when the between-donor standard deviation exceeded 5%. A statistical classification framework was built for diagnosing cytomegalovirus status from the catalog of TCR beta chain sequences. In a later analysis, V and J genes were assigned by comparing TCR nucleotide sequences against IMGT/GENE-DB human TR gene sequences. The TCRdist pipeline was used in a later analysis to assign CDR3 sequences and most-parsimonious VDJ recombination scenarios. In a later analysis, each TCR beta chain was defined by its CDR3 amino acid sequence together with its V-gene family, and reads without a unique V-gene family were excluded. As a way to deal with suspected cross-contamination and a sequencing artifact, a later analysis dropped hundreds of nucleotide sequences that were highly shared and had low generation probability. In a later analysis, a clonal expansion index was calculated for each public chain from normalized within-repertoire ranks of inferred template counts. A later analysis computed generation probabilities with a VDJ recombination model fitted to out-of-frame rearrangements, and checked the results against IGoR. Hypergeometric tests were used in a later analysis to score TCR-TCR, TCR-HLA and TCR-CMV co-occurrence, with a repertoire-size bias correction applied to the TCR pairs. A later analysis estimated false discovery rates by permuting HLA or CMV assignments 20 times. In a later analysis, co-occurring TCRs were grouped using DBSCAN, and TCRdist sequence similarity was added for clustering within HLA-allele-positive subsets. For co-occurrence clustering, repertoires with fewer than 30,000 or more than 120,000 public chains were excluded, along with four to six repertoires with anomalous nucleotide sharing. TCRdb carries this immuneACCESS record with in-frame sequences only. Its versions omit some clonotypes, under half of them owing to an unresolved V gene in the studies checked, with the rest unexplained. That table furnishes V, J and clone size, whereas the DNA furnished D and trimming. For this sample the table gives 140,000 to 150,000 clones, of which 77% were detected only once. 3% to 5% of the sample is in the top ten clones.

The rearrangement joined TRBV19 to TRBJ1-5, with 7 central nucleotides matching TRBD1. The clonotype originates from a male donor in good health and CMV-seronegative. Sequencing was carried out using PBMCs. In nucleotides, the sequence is TGTGCGGTTAGGGGGCCCTCAGTCAATCAGCCCCAGCATTTT. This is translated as CAVRGPSVNQPQHF.